These T cell receptor beta chains were read from a single sample in a study of T cells after yellow fever vaccination. TCRdb re-derived calls from the 5' RACE reads in MiXCR, one entry per CDR3 protein. The sample lists around 590,000 distinct CDR3 sequences, 10% to 15% occurring once. Specimen: PBMCs, collected on the day of the yellow fever booster vaccination. The receptor source for this set is a man in his thirties or forties who received the YFV17D yellow fever vaccine. Both conserved end residues are part of each CDR3. Each record gives: J gene, V gene, D gene, CDR3 length, clone size, CDR3 DNA, CDR3 protein. The D gene is left open where the match is weak. Only some rows state a clone size, as once, few, many or a class for expanded clones.

TRBJ1-1 | TRBV29-1 | . | 12 | many | TGCAGCGTTGTCCGGGGGAACACTGAAGCTTTCTTT | CSVVRGNTEAFF
TRBJ2-7 | TRBV7-6 | . | 14 | . | TGTGCCAGCAGTCTGGGGCGCGGGATCCACGAGCAGTACTTC | CASSLGRGIHEQYF
TRBJ2-7 | TRBV5-1 | . | 15 | many | TGCGCCAGCAGCCCTTCTCCAGGTAGCTCCTACGAGCAGTACTTC | CASSPSPGSSYEQYF
TRBJ2-7 | TRBV4-3 | TRBD1 | 15 | . | TGCGCCAGCAGCCAATCTACAGGGGACTCCTACGAGCAGTACTTC | CASSQSTGDSYEQYF
TRBJ2-5 | TRBV5-1 | TRBD1 | 17 | few | TGCGCCAGCAGCTCCACGGTAGGGGGACAGTACCAAGAGACCCAGTACTTC | CASSSTVGGQYQETQYF
TRBJ2-5 | TRBV20-1 | TRBD1 | 15 | many | TGCAGTGTGATACGCTTGACAGGGCCCCAGGAGACCCAGTACTTC | CSVIRLTGPQETQYF
TRBJ2-7 | TRBV27 | . | 15 | few | TGTGCCAGCAGTCCTTCAGCGGATTCCTCCTACGAGCAGTACTTC | CASSPSADSSYEQYF
TRBJ2-2 | TRBV6-5 | TRBD2 | 15 | . | TGTGCCAGCAGTTACTCGAAGGCTAGCGGGAGAGGGCTGTTTTTT | CASSYSKASGRGLFF
TRBJ2-7 | TRBV10-3 | . | 12 | . | TGTGCCATCAGGGCTAGCTCCTACGAGCAGTACTTC | CAIRASSYEQYF
TRBJ2-7 | TRBV6-5 | TRBD1 | 15 | few | TGTGCCAGCAGTTCGCCGGGACAGGGTCGCTACGAGCAGTACTTC | CASSSPGQGRYEQYF
TRBJ2-7 | TRBV30 | TRBD2 | 15 | few | TGTGCCTGGAGTCGACCGGGACTAGCGGCCTACGAGCAGTACTTC | CAWSRPGLAAYEQYF
TRBJ2-7 | TRBV7-2 | . | 14 | . | TGTGCCAGCAGCTTCCCTGGGGGGCCTCGCGAGCAGTACTTC | CASSFPGGPREQYF
TRBJ2-1 | TRBV20-1 | TRBD2 | 13 | . | TGCAGTGCAGAAACCGGGACTACCAATGAGCAGTTCTTC | CSAETGTTNEQFF
TRBJ2-1 | TRBV11-2 | . | 14 | . | TGTGCCAGCAGCTTAAACTGGCCTGGGGATGAGCAGTTCTTC | CASSLNWPGDEQFF
TRBJ1-1 | TRBV29-1 | . | 11 | few | TGCAGCGTCCCCAGCCCCGCCAGGGGTTTCTTT | CSVPSPARGFF
TRBJ2-5 | TRBV7-2 | TRBD2 | 17 | . | TGTGCCAGCAGCAGCTCGACTAGCGGAGTACTTCAAGAGACCCAGTACTTC | CASSSSTSGVLQETQYF
TRBJ2-1 | TRBV19 | . | 13 | few | TGTGCCAGTATGCTCCTAACGGGACATGAGCAGTTCTTC | CASMLLTGHEQFF
TRBJ2-7 | TRBV11-2 | . | 11 | . | TGTGCCAGCAGCGCATATGGGGAGCAGTACTTC | CASSAYGEQYF
TRBJ1-1 | TRBV27 | TRBD1 | 13 | few | TGTGCCAGCAGTAGACAGGGTAGCACTGAAGCTTTCTTT | CASSRQGSTEAFF
TRBJ2-3 | TRBV12-3/TRBV12-4 | TRBD2 | 17 | . | TGTGCCAGCACCCAGCCGGGTAGCGGGGGTAGCACAGATACGCAGTATTTT | CASTQPGSGGSTDTQYF
TRBJ2-4 | TRBV11-2 | TRBD2 | 19 | few | TGTGCCAGCCGTCTCCGAGCGGGACCGACGGGCCGCGGCAAAAACATTCAGTACTTC | CASRLRAGPTGRGKNIQYF
TRBJ1-5 | TRBV19 | TRBD1 | 18 | . | TGTGCCAGTAGTGTAACGGGACAGGTCGATGATAGCAATCAGCCCCAGCATTTT | CASSVTGQVDDSNQPQHF
TRBJ2-5 | TRBV12-3/TRBV12-4 | TRBD2 | 15 | . | TGTGCCAGCAGTTTATGGACGGGAGGAGGAGAGACCCAGTACTTC | CASSLWTGGGETQYF
TRBJ2-6 | TRBV6-5 | TRBD1 | 17 | many | TGTGCCAGCAGTTACGGGGGGACAGGGCAGGGGGCCAACGTCCTGACTTTC | CASSYGGTGQGANVLTF
TRBJ2-7 | TRBV4-2 | . | 15 | . | TGTGCCAGCAGCCCCCCCCCCGGGACCGCGTACGAGCAGTACTTC | CASSPPPGTAYEQYF
TRBJ2-5 | TRBV20-1 | . | 11 | few | TGCAGTGCTGCCAGGGGAGAGACCCAGTACTTC | CSAARGETQYF
TRBJ2-1 | TRBV12-3/TRBV12-4 | TRBD2 | 17 | few | TGTGCCAGCAGTTTATGGGCTAGCGGGAGTATGTCAAATGAGCAGTTCTTC | CASSLWASGSMSNEQFF
TRBJ2-1 | TRBV12-3/TRBV12-4 | . | 13 | . | TGTGCCAGCACCTACATCGGCCGTAATGAGCAGTTCTTC | CASTYIGRNEQFF
TRBJ2-5 | TRBV27 | TRBD2 | 14 | few | TGTGCCAGCAGTCCCGCGGGGGAGGGGGAGACCCAGTACTTC | CASSPAGEGETQYF
TRBJ1-2 | TRBV19 | . | 16 | few | TGTGCCAGTAGTACCGCGGGATCAGGCTTTAACTATGGCTACACCTTC | CASSTAGSGFNYGYTF
TRBJ2-7 | TRBV11-3 | . | 15 | few | TGTGCCAGCAGCTTAGGAAGCGGGCAGACCTACGAGCAGTACTTC | CASSLGSGQTYEQYF
TRBJ2-1 | TRBV5-1 | TRBD2 | 15 | many | TGTGCCAGCAGTCCAGGACTAGCGGGAGGGGATGAGCAGTTCTTC | CASSPGLAGGDEQFF
TRBJ2-1 | TRBV5-6 | . | 15 | . | TGTGCCAGCAGTCGGACACCGAGCTCCTACAATGAGCAGTTCTTC | CASSRTPSSYNEQFF
TRBJ2-7 | TRBV7-2 | . | 16 | few | TGTGCCAGCAGCGCCCAAGGGTCCGTCCGGAACTACGAGCAGTACTTC | CASSAQGSVRNYEQYF
TRBJ2-7 | TRBV5-5 | . | 16 | few | TGTGCCAGCAGCCTGGGTTCCATTGCGGCCTCCTACGAGCAGTACTTC | CASSLGSIAASYEQYF
TRBJ2-2 | TRBV6-1 | . | 14 | few | TGTGCCACTCGCTGGGAGGCGAACACCGGGGAGCTGTTTTTT | CATRWEANTGELFF
TRBJ2-7 | TRBV2 | TRBD2 | 18 | few | TGTGCCAGCAGTGCCACTCTGGCGTCTAGCGGACCCGACTACGAGCAGTACTTC | CASSATLASSGPDYEQYF
TRBJ2-1 | TRBV6-5 | . | 13 | many | TGTGCCAGCAGTTACTTATTATTTGGAAAGCAGTTCTTC | CASSYLLFGKQFF
TRBJ2-2 | TRBV7-2 | TRBD1 | 14 | few | TGTGCCAGCAGCTTAACAGGGGAAGTCGGGGAGCTGTTTTTT | CASSLTGEVGELFF
TRBJ2-6 | TRBV4-2 | . | 18 | few | TGTGCCAGCAGCCAAGAGGGAGAATGGGGTTCTGGGGCCAACGTCCTGACTTTC | CASSQEGEWGSGANVLTF
TRBJ1-4 | TRBV5-1 | TRBD1 | 14 | . | TGCGCCAGCAAGGTGGGACAGCAGAATGAAAAACTGTTTTTT | CASKVGQQNEKLFF
TRBJ2-2 | TRBV6-1 | . | 15 | . | TGTGCCAGCAGTCTCCCTCTTACGAAAACCGGGGAGCTGTTTTTT | CASSLPLTKTGELFF
TRBJ1-5 | TRBV10-3 | TRBD1 | 14 | many | TGTGCCATCAGTTTGGACAGGGGGAATCAGCCCCAGCATTTT | CAISLDRGNQPQHF
TRBJ2-1 | TRBV20-1 | TRBD2 | 15 | . | TGCAGTGCTAATCGGATAGCGGGGGCTAGTAATGAGCAGTTCTTC | CSANRIAGASNEQFF
TRBJ1-4 | TRBV2 | . | 15 | . | TGTGCCAGCACCTTGGACAGCTCAACTAATGAAAAACTGTTTTTT | CASTLDSSTNEKLFF
TRBJ2-5 | TRBV29-1 | TRBD1 | 14 | . | TGCAGCGTTGAAGAGGGACAGGGGAAAGAGACCCAGTACTTC | CSVEEGQGKETQYF
TRBJ2-3 | TRBV7-9 | . | 12 | many | TGTGCCAGCAGCTTAGTTTCGGATACGCAGTATTTT | CASSLVSDTQYF
TRBJ1-1 | TRBV5-1 | . | 15 | many | TGCGCCAGCAGACCGCGCTCGGGGGAAAACACTGAAGCTTTCTTT | CASRPRSGENTEAFF
TRBJ2-5 | TRBV6-5 | . | 15 | few | TGTGCCAGCAGTTACTCGAGGACAGCAGGGGAGACCCAGTACTTC | CASSYSRTAGETQYF
TRBJ2-5 | TRBV10-3 | . | 17 | few | TGTGCCATCAGTGTTGGGCCCCCGGAGGGGATCCAAGAGACCCAGTACTTC | CAISVGPPEGIQETQYF
TRBJ1-1 | TRBV20-1 | . | 13 | few | TGCAGTGCTAAATTTCAGGGAAACACTGAAGCTTTCTTT | CSAKFQGNTEAFF
TRBJ2-5 | TRBV5-6 | TRBD2 | 19 | . | TGTGCCAGCAGCGGGATAACGGGACTAGCGGTAGGGGTTTTGGAGACCCAGTACTTC | CASSGITGLAVGVLETQYF
TRBJ2-1 | TRBV12-3/TRBV12-4 | . | 16 | many | TGTGCCAGCAGTTTTGTTAGGCCCCCCGACAGCCAGGGGCAGTTCTTC | CASSFVRPPDSQGQFF
TRBJ2-5 | TRBV4-3 | . | 14 | many | TGCGCCAGCAGCCGAAATTTGGGGCCTGAGACCCAGTACTTC | CASSRNLGPETQYF
TRBJ2-7 | TRBV29-1 | TRBD1 | 16 | . | TGCAGCGTTGAAGGGGCCCTAGGCAGGGGGATCGACGAGCAGTACTTC | CSVEGALGRGIDEQYF
TRBJ2-1 | TRBV6-4 | . | 15 | . | TGTGCCAGCAGTGCACAGTTTGGGGATAGCAATGAGCAGTTCTTC | CASSAQFGDSNEQFF
TRBJ2-3 | TRBV5-6 | . | 16 | few | TGTGCCAGCAGCCCTCAGGGCAGGGGACGCACAGATACGCAGTATTTT | CASSPQGRGRTDTQYF
TRBJ2-1 | TRBV29-1 | . | 16 | many | TGCAGCGTTGAAGATCGACATCGAACGGTGAACAATGAGCAGTTCTTC | CSVEDRHRTVNNEQFF
TRBJ1-6 | TRBV7-9 | TRBD1 | 16 | . | TGTGCCAGCAGCTTGGGACAGGGGGCGCGGGATTCACCCCTCCACTTT | CASSLGQGARDSPLHF
TRBJ2-1 | TRBV7-9 | . | 16 | few | TGTGCCAGCAGCTTGACCTTGGGGGAGGTGAGCAATGAGCAGTTCTTC | CASSLTLGEVSNEQFF